The 21 T cell receptor beta chains given below trace back to one sample, sequenced in a study of T cell repertoires in cytomegalovirus infection. TCRdb used MiXCR to reprocess the reads, holding one entry per CDR3 protein. This table has about 150,000 distinct CDR3 sequences, roughly a quarter appearing once. Sequenced: PBMCs. All receptors derive from a human donor in good health (CMV status not recorded). Some clones in this sample may be carry-over from other donors' samples.

The chain carries TRBV25-1 and TRBJ2-3; 7 bases are a match to TRBD1. V was pared by 1 base and J by 7 bases, with 2 bases of the junction left unmatched. CDR3 size: 13 residues. Germline CDR1 is MGHDK and CDR2 is SYGVNS. CDR3 in DNA: TGTGCCAGCAGTGAATCCAGGGGGAATACGCAGTATTTT. It translates to CASSESRGNTQYF. The complete variable domain, with remaining parts taken from reference TRBV25-1 and TRBJ2-3, reads EADIYQTPRYLVIGTGKKITLECSQTMGHDKMYWYQQDPGMELHLIHYSYGVNSTEKGDLSSESTVSRIRTEHFPLTLESARPSHTSQYLCASSESRGNTQYFGPGTRLTVL.

This clonotype was picked up a small number of times. The J gene is TRBJ2-7, the V gene TRBV9; D possibly matches TRBD1 or TRBD2 (5 bases each). Germline V lookup: CDR1 SGDLS, CDR2 YYNGEE. The V and J ends lost 4 bases and 6 bases respectively, with 14 bases between them. CDR3 size: 13 residues. The CDR3 nucleotides read TGTGCCAGCAGCCCAAAAACTGGGGGCGAGCAGTACTTC. Translating it yields CASSPKTGGEQYF.

The sample holds a few counts of this clonotype. The V call is TRBV7-9, the J call TRBJ2-7, with 10 nucleotides matching TRBD2. The germline CDR1 and CDR2 sequences are SEHNR and FQNEAQ (reference sequence). V trimming: 3 bases; J trimming: 1 base; junction bases outside the gene matches: 3. The CDR3 length is 15 residues. The CDR3 reads CASSFLTSGSYEQYF. CDR3 in DNA: TGTGCCAGCAGCTTTTTGACTAGCGGGTCCTACGAGCAGTACTTC. Looking up the rest from reference TRBV7-9 and TRBJ2-7 gives the full variable domain: DTGVSQNPRHKITKRGQNVTFRCDPISEHNRLYWYRQTLGQGPEFLTYFQNEAQLEKSRLLSDRFSAERPKGSFSTLEIQRTEQGDSAMYLCASSFLTSGSYEQYFGPGTRLTVT.

The sample holds a few counts of this clonotype. This chain joins TRBV2 and TRBJ2-7, with a weak D call TRBD2 (6 bases). The CDR3 is made up of 14 amino acids. The V and J ends lost 4 bases and 5 bases respectively, with 15 bases between them. Germline CDR1 SNHLY, CDR2 FYNNEI. The CDR3 nucleotides are TGTGCCAGCAGTGCCCCGGCGGGGAACAACGAGCAGTACTTC. It is translated as CASSAPAGNNEQYF. The variable domain in full, completed from reference TRBV2 and TRBJ2-7, reads EPEVTQTPSHQVTQMGQEVILRCVPISNHLYFYWYRQILGQKVEFLVSFYNNEISEKSEIFDDQFSVERPDGSNFTLKIRSTKLEDSAMYFCASSAPAGNNEQYFGPGTRLTVT.

The genes are TRBV6-2 or TRBV6-3 and TRBJ2-1; the match to TRBD2 covers 8 bases. Germline assignment: CDR1 MNHEY and CDR2 SVGEGT. Trimming cost V 7 bases and J 10 bases; bases outside gene matches: 12. The CDR3 runs to 14 residues. The chain's CDR3 is CASIRTSPSGEQFF. CDR3 sequence (DNA): TGTGCCAGCATCAGGACTAGCCCGAGTGGGGAGCAGTTCTTC.

The J gene is TRBJ2-2, the V gene TRBV27; D gene ambiguous. The germline V gene encodes CDR1 MNHEY and CDR2 SMNVEV (reference sequence). The V end lost 3 bases, the J end lost 2 bases, and 10 bases lay between the germline ends. The CDR3 has 15 amino acids. The CDR3 region has the DNA TGTGCCAGCAGTTTTCGACTCCCCAACACCGGGGAGCTGTTTTTT. This translates into CASSFRLPNTGELFF.

The chain combines TRBV12-3 or TRBV12-4 with TRBJ2-3, with 8 bases that match TRBD1. Unmatched junction bases numbered 2, after V lost 6 bases and J lost 6 bases. The CDR3 totals 12 residues. CDR3 in DNA: TGTGCCAGCAGCCAGGGGGCTGATACGCAGTATTTT. It encodes CASSQGADTQYF.

This chain connects TRBV7-9 to TRBJ2-7; TRBD1 aligns across 8 bases. The CDR3 is made up of 14 amino acids. Per the germline V gene, CDR1 is SEHNR and CDR2 is FQNEAQ (reference sequence). V gave up 5 bases and J gave up 2 bases; unmatched junction bases: 5. The CDR3 nucleotides are TGTGCCAGCAGCGCACAGGGGGAGACCTACGAGCAGTACTTC. Its translation: CASSAQGETYEQYF.

The sample holds many counts of this clonotype. This chain uses TRBV27 with TRBJ1-2; no clear D gene. The germline CDR1 and CDR2 sequences are MNHEY and SMNVEV (reference sequence). CDR3 size: 15 residues. Trimming shortened V by 0 bases and J by 2 bases, and 10 bases separated the two germline ends. The DNA for the CDR3 is TGTGCCAGCAGTTTATCCACGCCGGGGAACTATGGCTACACCTTC. Its protein product is CASSLSTPGNYGYTF.

This clonotype was observed a single time. The rearrangement joins TRBV5-1 to TRBJ2-2; TRBD1 matches at 12 bases. Trimming took 0 bases from V and 1 from J; bases not matched to a gene: 7. CDR3 size: 19 residues. CDR1 is SGHRS and CDR2 is YFSETQ in the germline V gene. CDR3 protein: CASSLAGTGGLMNTGELFF. The CDR3 region has the DNA TGCGCCAGCAGCTTGGCAGGGACAGGGGGCCTTATGAACACCGGGGAGCTGTTTTTT.

This clonotype was picked up a small number of times. The J gene is TRBJ1-4, the V gene TRBV7-9; D is possibly TRBD1 (5 bases). Trimming removed 3 bases at V and 6 bases at J, with 5 bases between. This CDR3 spans 12 amino acids. Germline-derived CDR1 and CDR2 are SEHNR and FQNEAQ (reference sequence). CDR3 DNA sequence: TGTGCCAGCAGCTTCAGGGATGAAAAACTGTTTTTT. Its translation is CASSFRDEKLFF.

The chain combines TRBV6-2 or TRBV6-3 with TRBJ1-2; the D gene is possibly TRBD1 (5 bases). V was pared by 6 bases and J by 4 bases, with 15 bases between. CDR1 MNHEY and CDR2 SVGEGT come from the germline V gene. The CDR3 totals 14 residues. CDR3 sequence reads: CASSDPPGLYGYTF. CDR3 bases: TGTGCCAGCAGCGACCCACCGGGACTCTATGGCTACACCTTC.

This clonotype was counted between two and nine times. The chain has TRBV7-2 and TRBJ2-7; D could derive from TRBD1 or TRBD2 (5 bases each). CDR1 is SGHTA, CDR2 FQGNSA, per germline. The CDR3 is 18 residues long. V lost 7 bases and J lost 0, with 25 bases in between. The CDR3 DNA follows: TGTGCCAGCAACAACAAAGGGGAGTTTTGGGACGGCTCCTACGAGCAGTACTTC. Translating it yields CASNNKGEFWDGSYEQYF.

A few counts support this clonotype. The gene calls are TRBV28 and TRBJ1-2, with D uncertain. The CDR3 covers 11 residues. Germline V CDR1 and CDR2: MDHEN, SYDVKM. Trimming took off 4 bases at V and 4 bases at J, with 4 bases between the two ends. The CDR3 spells CASSWAYGYTF. CDR3 nucleotide sequence: TGTGCCAGCAGTTGGGCCTATGGCTACACCTTC.

The V and J genes are TRBV20-1 and TRBJ1-6; 7 nucleotides match TRBD1. Germline CDR1 and CDR2: DFQATT and SNEGSKA (reference sequence). The CDR3 length is 13 residues. Trimming at V came to 5 bases and at J to 14 bases, leaving 12 bases not matched to a gene. This chain's CDR3 is CSALFDRAFSLHF. The CDR3 coding sequence is TGCAGTGCTTTATTCGACAGGGCGTTTTCCCTCCACTTT.

This clonotype was counted only a few times. The gene calls are TRBV6-5 and TRBJ2-1; D perhaps matches TRBD2 (6 bases). Germline V gene sequence: CDR1 MNHEY, CDR2 SVGAGI. The V end was cut by 4 bases, the J end by 7 bases, with 11 bases between. CDR3 length: 13 residues. CDR3 coding DNA: TGTGCCAGCAGTTTGGGACTCTTTAATGAGCAGTTCTTC. Translating gives CASSLGLFNEQFF.

This clonotype has ten or more counts. This chain uses TRBV7-8 with TRBJ2-5, with 9 bases that match TRBD2. CDR3 length: 16 residues. Trimming at V came to 5 bases and at J to 1 base, leaving 8 bases not matched to a gene. Germline CDR1 and CDR2: SGHVS and FQNEAQ. CDR3 protein: CASSALSGGPQETQYF. In DNA, the CDR3 is TGTGCCAGCAGCGCACTGAGCGGGGGGCCCCAAGAGACCCAGTACTTC.

The V gene is TRBV16, the J gene TRBJ1-3; D gene unclear. The V gene's germline CDR1 is KGHSY and CDR2 FQNENV. V was cut by 2 bases and J by 0 bases, with 17 bases left in between. This CDR3 spans 18 amino acids. This CDR3 reads CASSQMPSLSISGNTIYF. CDR3 nucleotide sequence: TGTGCCAGCAGCCAAATGCCAAGCCTTTCTATCTCTGGAAACACCATATATTTT.

The chain recombines TRBV6-1 with TRBJ1-4, with 8 bases matching TRBD1. Germline loops: CDR1 MNHNS, CDR2 SASEGT. There are 16 residues in the CDR3. V lost 2 bases, J lost 2 bases, and 4 bases stayed unmatched. This chain's CDR3 is CASSENRGRTNEKLFF. The CDR3 DNA reads TGTGCCAGCAGTGAAAACAGGGGGAGGACTAATGAAAAACTGTTTTTT.

This clonotype was seen more than once but under ten times. This sequence joins TRBV7-3 and TRBJ2-5; a weak D match, TRBD2 (5 bases). Trimming took 0 bases from V and 5 from J, leaving 10 bases between them. The CDR3 length is 14 residues. Germline CDR1 SGHTA, CDR2 FQGTGA. As DNA, the CDR3 is TGTGCCAGCAGCTTAACGAGGACTGGGGAGACCCAGTACTTC. Protein: CASSLTRTGETQYF.

This sequence joins TRBV29-1 and TRBJ1-2, with D perhaps TRBD1 (5 bases). The CDR3 contains 13 residues. V lost 6 bases and J lost 2, with 13 bases in between. Looked up from germline, CDR1 is SQVTM and CDR2 is ANQGSEA. The CDR3 DNA sequence: TGCAGCGTGATCACCGGGACCAACTATGGCTACACCTTC. Translation gives CSVITGTNYGYTF.